Presented here are 32 T cell receptor beta chains from one specimen sequenced in a study of blood T cell repertoires in COVID-19. Assay used: immunoSEQ multiplex PCR; TCRdb lists only in-frame clones, some missing. Of roughly 100,000 clones in the sample, 81% are singletons; the top ten hold roughly 37%. The sequenced sample was peripheral blood. These receptors all come from a man aged 80 or over with acute or convalescent COVID-19.

J is TRBJ1-2 and V is TRBV6-5; 8 bases are a match to TRBD1. Germline CDR1 reads MNHEY; CDR2 reads SVGAGI. The CDR3 consists of 15 residues. The V and J ends lost 6 bases and 5 bases, in that order; junction bases with no gene match: 11. DNA for the CDR3: TGTGCCAGCAGCCGACCGAGCCAGGGGGCATATGGCTACACCTTC. Its translation: CASSRPSQGAYGYTF.

This chain joins TRBV5-1 and TRBJ1-1, with TRBD1 as a possible D gene (5 bases). Germline CDR1 and CDR2: SGHRS and YFSETQ. The V end was cut by 5 bases, the J end by 5 bases, with 16 bases between. The CDR3 is 14 residues long. The CDR3 sequence is CASSSSGGGTEAFF. The CDR3 bases are TGCGCCAGCAGTTCATCCGGGGGAGGTACTGAAGCTTTCTTT.

The chain carries TRBV3-1 (or the pseudogene TRBV3-2) and TRBJ2-7; the D is unclear. Germline assignment: CDR1 LGHDT and CDR2 YNNKEL (reference sequence). CDR3 length: 14 amino acids. V was pared by 0 bases and J by 2 bases, with 8 bases between. CDR3 region: CASSQDDSTYEQYF. The CDR3 bases are TGTGCCAGCAGCCAAGATGATAGTACCTACGAGCAGTACTTC.

The chain uses TRBV5-1 and TRBJ2-5, with 14 bases that match TRBD2. In germline, CDR1 is SGHRS, CDR2 YFSETQ. Trimming at V came to 0 bases and at J to 2 bases, leaving 3 bases not matched to a gene. The CDR3 extends over 17 amino acids. CDR3 in amino acids: CASSLGLAGGPQETQYF. The DNA of the CDR3 is TGCGCCAGCAGCTTGGGACTAGCGGGAGGGCCACAAGAGACCCAGTACTTC.

This clone showed up just once. V usage is TRBV28 and J usage is TRBJ2-5; 7 bases fit TRBD1. The CDR3 loop spans 15 amino acids. The germline gives CDR1 MDHEN, CDR2 SYDVKM. The junction had 6 bases not matched to a gene; V was cut back by 4 bases and J by 1 base. CDR3 sequence: CASSSGQASQETQYF. DNA for the CDR3: TGTGCCAGCAGTTCCGGACAGGCGAGCCAAGAGACCCAGTACTTC.

J is TRBJ2-2 and V is TRBV7-2; 7 bases map to TRBD2. V shed 4 bases and J 7 bases; nucleotides not matched to a gene: 9. CDR1 is SGHTA, CDR2 FQGNSA, per germline. The length of the CDR3 is 15 residues. In DNA form, the CDR3 reads TGTGCCAGCAGCTCTCCGGCGGGAGCGTACGGGGAGCTGTTTTTT. It is translated as CASSSPAGAYGELFF. The whole variable domain, filled in from reference TRBV7-2 and TRBJ2-2, reads GAGVSQSPSNKVTEKGKDVELRCDPISGHTALYWYRQSLGQGLEFLIYFQGNSAPDKSGLPSDRFSAERTGGSVSTLTIQRTQQEDSAVYLCASSSPAGAYGELFFGEGSRLTVL.

This clone has just a few counts. The rearrangement uses TRBV10-2 and TRBJ2-7, with TRBD2 matching 12 bases. The trim removed 8 bases at V and 2 bases at J, leaving 1 base unmatched. Germline CDR1 reads WSHSY; CDR2 reads SAAADI. This CDR3 is 13 amino acids long. The CDR3 protein is CASRTSGTYEQYF. The CDR3 bases are TGCGCCAGCCGGACTAGCGGGACCTACGAGCAGTACTTC.

The chain joins TRBV2 to TRBJ2-7; TRBD2 aligns across 8 bases. There are 16 residues in the CDR3. Per germline, CDR1 SNHLY and CDR2 FYNNEI. V shed 2 bases, J shed 3 bases, and the junction held 9 bases outside the gene matches. The CDR3, as DNA: TGTGCCAGCAGTGAATCCCCGGGAGGGCCGGGCTACGAGCAGTACTTC. It specifies CASSESPGGPGYEQYF. Variable domain in full (rest from reference TRBV2 and TRBJ2-7): EPEVTQTPSHQVTQMGQEVILRCVPISNHLYFYWYRQILGQKVEFLVSFYNNEISEKSEIFDDQFSVERPDGSNFTLKIRSTKLEDSAMYFCASSESPGGPGYEQYFGPGTRLTVT.

The V and J genes are TRBV24-1 and TRBJ1-4; 9 bases align to TRBD1. V gave up 5 bases and J gave up 0 bases; unmatched junction bases: 3. Germline V gives CDR1 KGHDR, CDR2 SFDVKD. The CDR3 has 16 amino acids. CDR3 sequence: CATSGGQGSTNEKLFF. In DNA, the CDR3 is TGTGCCACCAGTGGGGGACAGGGTTCAACTAATGAAAAACTGTTTTTT.

This clone has a handful of counts. The J gene is TRBJ2-1, the V gene TRBV7-3; 13 bases are shared with TRBD2. The V gene's germline CDR1 is SGHTA and CDR2 FQGTGA. With 4 bases clipped from V and 9 bases from J, the junction kept 3 bases outside the gene matches. The CDR3 is 14 amino acids. For the CDR3, the DNA is TGTGCCAGCAGCTCGGGGACTAGCGGGACTGAGCAGTTCTTC. Amino acids: CASSSGTSGTEQFF.

This chain links TRBV28 with TRBJ1-6; D is ambiguous. Germline CDR1 reads MDHEN; CDR2 reads SYDVKM. This CDR3 contains 15 residues. V was shortened by 6 bases and J by 5 bases, with 14 bases between the two germline ends. In DNA form, the CDR3 reads TGTGCCAGCAGGACGGGATACCCGAATAATTCACCCCTCCACTTT. This translates into CASRTGYPNNSPLHF.

V gene TRBV6-2 or TRBV6-3 combines with J gene TRBJ2-7; tentatively, D is TRBD1 (5 bases). The V and J ends lost 2 bases and 5 bases respectively, with 16 bases between them. CDR1 is MNHEY and CDR2 is SVGEGT in the germline V gene. The CDR3 spans 15 residues. The CDR3 region is CASSYPRVFRNEQYF. The DNA for the CDR3 is TGTGCCAGCAGTTACCCCAGGGTTTTTCGCAACGAGCAGTACTTC.

The V gene is TRBV10-3, the J gene TRBJ2-1; 9 nucleotides align to TRBD2. The J segment lost 10 bases and the V segment lost 2 bases, leaving 0 bases of the junction unmatched. There are 12 residues in the CDR3. Per the germline V gene, CDR1 is ENHRY and CDR2 is SYGVKD. CDR3: CAISETSGEQFF. The CDR3 nucleotides read TGTGCCATCAGTGAGACTAGCGGGGAGCAGTTCTTC.

The chain has TRBV9 and TRBJ2-1, with a possible D match to TRBD1 (5 bases). The ends were cut back, 4 bases at V and 11 bases at J, with 13 bases in the middle. The CDR3 sequence is 12 residues long. Looked up from germline, CDR1 is SGDLS and CDR2 is YYNGEE. CDR3 in amino acids: CASSQRNRKQFF. CDR3 DNA: TGTGCCAGCAGCCAGAGGAACAGGAAGCAGTTCTTC.

In its sample, this clone was seen a few times. This chain links TRBV7-3 with TRBJ2-7; the match to TRBD2 covers 13 bases. The CDR3 spans 14 residues. CDR1 is SGHTA, CDR2 FQGTGA, per germline. After removal of 5 bases from V and 5 bases from J, the junction contained 3 bases not matched to a gene. CDR3 sequence (DNA): TGTGCCAGCAGCCGGACTAGCGGGAGCCACGAGCAGTACTTC. As protein: CASSRTSGSHEQYF.

The rearrangement joins TRBV9 to TRBJ2-1, with 12 bases aligning to TRBD2. The CDR3 has 15 residues. Per the germline V gene, CDR1 is SGDLS and CDR2 is YYNGEE. Trimming cost V 4 bases and J 4 bases; bases outside gene matches: 3. The CDR3 region has the DNA TGTGCCAGCAGCCTGGGGACTAGCGGGTACAATGAGCAGTTCTTC. As protein: CASSLGTSGYNEQFF.

This chain links TRBV28 with TRBJ2-7; perhaps TRBD2 as D (5 bases). The CDR3 has 13 residues. Looked up from germline, CDR1 is MDHEN and CDR2 is SYDVKM. Trimming left V 2 bases short and J 3 bases short, with 8 bases between. In DNA form, the CDR3 reads TGTGCCAGCAGTTTAATCGCGGGCTACGAGCAGTACTTC. Translated, it gives CASSLIAGYEQYF.

V usage is TRBV28 and J usage is TRBJ2-7; perhaps TRBD2 as D (6 bases). The germline V gene encodes CDR1 MDHEN and CDR2 SYDVKM. The CDR3 covers 17 residues. The V gene lost 7 bases and the J gene lost 3 bases, with 25 bases spanning the gap. CDR3 protein: CASTGLASEGGYYEQYF. In DNA form, the CDR3 reads TGTGCCAGCACCGGATTGGCGTCGGAGGGCGGGTACTACGAGCAGTACTTC.

The gene calls are TRBV6-5 and TRBJ1-5, with 11 bases that match TRBD1. The ends lost 6 bases at V and 4 bases at J; junction bases unmatched: 5. The CDR3 totals 15 residues. Germline-derived CDR1 and CDR2 are MNHEY and SVGAGI. The CDR3 DNA is TGTGCCAGCAGCAGGACAGGGGGCGGGAATCAGCCCCAGCATTTT. This gives the protein CASSRTGGGNQPQHF.

The chain recombines TRBV3-1 (or the pseudogene TRBV3-2) with TRBJ2-2; tentative D call: TRBD1 (6 bases). Trimming removed 0 bases at V and 6 bases at J, with 17 bases between. Germline V CDR1 and CDR2: LGHDT, YNNKEL (reference sequence). CDR3 length: 17 amino acids. The CDR3 protein is CASSQEHGTPISGELFF. The CDR3 region has the DNA TGTGCCAGCAGCCAAGAACACGGGACACCGATCTCCGGGGAGCTGTTTTTT.

V and J are TRBV30 and TRBJ1-2; no definite D call. Germline-derived CDR1 and CDR2 are GTSNPN and SVGIG (reference sequence). The CDR3 sequence is 13 residues long. Trimming took off 3 bases at V and 0 bases at J, with 8 bases between the two ends. This CDR3 reads CAWSKTANYGYTF. Here the CDR3 DNA reads TGTGCCTGGAGCAAAACAGCTAACTATGGCTACACCTTC.

This clone was counted a few times. The V gene is TRBV27, the J gene TRBJ2-7; TRBD2 matches at 10 bases. Germline V gene data show CDR1 as MNHEY and CDR2 as SMNVEV (reference sequence). J lost 3 bases, V lost 5 bases, and 10 bases had no gene match. The CDR3 is 16 residues long. CDR3 nucleotides: TGTGCCAGCAGTGGGTACAGCGGGAGGGCCCTCTACGAGCAGTACTTC. This sequence encodes CASSGYSGRALYEQYF.

The rearrangement links TRBV18 to TRBJ2-2; 7 bases are a match to TRBD1. Germline V gene sequence: CDR1 KGHSH, CDR2 LQKENI. The length of the CDR3 is 17 residues. J lost 0 bases, V lost 4 bases, and 8 bases had no gene match. CDR3 DNA: TGTGCCAGCTCACGCTCAACAGGGGCCTCGAACACCGGGGAGCTGTTTTTT. Protein product: CASSRSTGASNTGELFF. Variable domain in full (rest from reference TRBV18 and TRBJ2-2): NAGVMQNPRHLVRRRGQEARLRCSPMKGHSHVYWYRQLPEEGLKFMVYLQKENIIDESGMPKERFSAEFPKEGPSILRIQQVVRGDSAAYFCASSRSTGASNTGELFFGEGSRLTVL.

The chain is built from TRBV18 and TRBJ2-7; 10 bases align to TRBD2. The CDR3 is made up of 14 amino acids. Trimming at V came to 4 bases and at J to 3 bases, leaving 3 bases not matched to a gene. CDR1 is KGHSH and CDR2 is LQKENI in the germline V gene. CDR3 bases: TGTGCCAGCTCACGGATAGCGGGAGGCTACGAGCAGTACTTC. Encoded protein: CASSRIAGGYEQYF.

This chain links TRBV18 with TRBJ2-7, with 10 bases matching TRBD2. Per germline, CDR1 KGHSH and CDR2 LQKENI. Unmatched junction bases numbered 4, after V lost 2 bases and J lost 3 bases. The CDR3 runs 15 residues. The CDR3 here is CASSPTPSGSYEQYF. Written as DNA, the CDR3 is TGTGCCAGCTCACCAACCCCTAGCGGGAGCTACGAGCAGTACTTC.

This chain links TRBV5-1 with TRBJ1-1, with D uncertain. Per germline, CDR1 SGHRS and CDR2 YFSETQ. With 0 bases removed from V and 8 bases from J, the gap between germline ends came to 11 bases. CDR3 length equals 13 residues. The CDR3 DNA reads TGCGCCAGCAGCTTGGCCCCCTCTTCCGAAGCTTTCTTT. Translating gives CASSLAPSSEAFF.

This chain joins TRBV27 and TRBJ2-1; 7 nucleotides match TRBD1. Germline CDR1 is MNHEY and CDR2 is SMNVEV (reference sequence). The CDR3 runs 15 residues. V trimming: 6 bases; J trimming: 8 bases; junction bases outside the gene matches: 13. CDR3: CASRADRYNVDEQFF. The CDR3 DNA reads TGTGCCAGCAGGGCGGACAGGTACAATGTGGATGAGCAGTTCTTC.

The V and J genes are TRBV18 and TRBJ1-1; 12 bases fit TRBD1. This CDR3 is 14 amino acids long. The V gene's germline CDR1 is KGHSH and CDR2 LQKENI. V lost 4 bases, J lost 6 bases, and 3 bases stayed unmatched. CDR3 loop: CASSRDRGLAEAFF. Here the CDR3 DNA reads TGTGCCAGCTCACGGGACAGGGGGCTCGCTGAAGCTTTCTTT.

The chain carries TRBV28 and TRBJ2-7, with 10 positions matching TRBD2. After removal of 7 bases from V and 7 bases from J, the junction contained 13 bases not matched to a gene. The CDR3 is 15 residues long. The germline gives CDR1 MDHEN, CDR2 SYDVKM. CDR3 in amino acids: CASTSSGSLLREQYF. The CDR3 coding sequence is TGTGCCAGCACCTCTAGCGGGAGCCTGTTAAGGGAGCAGTACTTC.

The chain uses TRBV5-4 and TRBJ2-1; 7 nucleotides align to TRBD1. The CDR3 contains 15 residues. Trimming cost V 5 bases and J 2 bases; bases outside gene matches: 7. Germline loops: CDR1 SGHNT, CDR2 YYREEE (reference sequence). The CDR3 DNA reads as TGTGCCAGCAGACAAGACAGGGCCCCCTACAATGAGCAGTTCTTC. This encodes CASRQDRAPYNEQFF.

This sequence joins TRBV18 and TRBJ1-4; D might be TRBD1 (5 bases). The CDR3 loop spans 14 amino acids. CDR1 and CDR2 from the germline V gene are KGHSH and LQKENI. V lost 6 bases and J 3 bases, leaving 11 bases between the germline ends. CDR3 in amino acids: CASSRAGSNEKLFF. As DNA, the CDR3 is TGTGCCAGCTCCAGGGCCGGGTCTAATGAAAAACTGTTTTTT.

The sample holds one count of this clone. The chain carries TRBV5-1 and TRBJ2-1; TRBD2 matches at 9 bases. Germline trimming cut 3 bases from V and 6 bases from J; bases unmatched to any gene: 7. Germline-derived CDR1 and CDR2 are SGHRS and YFSETQ. The CDR3 spans 15 residues. Here the CDR3 reads CASSSLTSGGNEQFF. The CDR3 coding sequence is TGCGCCAGCAGCTCCCTGACTAGCGGCGGCAATGAGCAGTTCTTC.